This T cell receptor beta chain was captured in a study of response to subunit inactivated influenza vaccine. General study findings and limits: The authors suggested that few new T cells are recruited per seasonal influenza vaccination.

MiXCR, run by TCRdb on the RT-PCR reads, gives a single entry per CDR3 protein. This repertoire shows about 650,000 distinct CDR3 sequences, approximately 14% found once; its top ten account for about 7.4%. In regard to this clonotype: No antigen is known for it.

This specimen was PBMCs from blood, taken 14 days before vaccination. The TCR sequence derives from a middle-aged man who received an inactivated influenza vaccine.

CDR3 region: CASNVDSSYNEQFF. The CDR3, as DNA: TGTGCCAGCAACGTCGATAGCTCCTACAATGAGCAGTTCTTC. The genes are TRBV6-2 or TRBV6-3 and TRBJ2-1, with no clear D. The V end lost 7 bases, the J end lost 0 bases, and 10 bases lay between the germline ends. The germline V gene encodes CDR1 MNHEY and CDR2 SVGEGT. The CDR3 sequence is 14 residues long.